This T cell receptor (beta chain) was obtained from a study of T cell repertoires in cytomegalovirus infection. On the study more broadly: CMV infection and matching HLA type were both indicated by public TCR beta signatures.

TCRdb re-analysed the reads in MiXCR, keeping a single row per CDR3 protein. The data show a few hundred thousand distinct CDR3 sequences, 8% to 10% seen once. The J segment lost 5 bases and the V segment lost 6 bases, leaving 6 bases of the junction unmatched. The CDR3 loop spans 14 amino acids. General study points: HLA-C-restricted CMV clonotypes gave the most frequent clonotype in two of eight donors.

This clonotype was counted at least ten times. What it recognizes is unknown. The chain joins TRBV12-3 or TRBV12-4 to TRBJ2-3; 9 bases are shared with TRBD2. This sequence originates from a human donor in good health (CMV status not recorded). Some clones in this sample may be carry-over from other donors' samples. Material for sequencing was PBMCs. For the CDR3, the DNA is TGTGCCAGCAGACCTAGCGGGGTGGGAGATACGCAGTATTTT. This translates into CASRPSGVGDTQYF.